The T cell receptor beta chain described here comes from a study of CD8 T cells in Susac syndrome. Reverse transcription of roughly 0.5 to 1 ug RNA was carried out with random hexamers. Using its own MiXCR run on the immunoSEQ multiplex PCR reads, TCRdb lists one record per CDR3 protein. The sample yields roughly 330,000 distinct CDR3 sequences, roughly 94% seen once. Unmatched junction bases numbered 11, after V lost 3 bases and J lost 0 bases. Germline V gives CDR1 SNHLY, CDR2 FYNNEI. The CDR3 totals 18 residues. The specimen sequenced was CD4+ T cells from PBMCs. V usage is TRBV2 and J usage is TRBJ2-3; the match to TRBD2 covers 8 bases. The TCR originated in a human donor with multiple sclerosis. This CDR3 reads CASSEMSTSGSSTDTQYF. CDR3 in DNA: TGTGCCAGCAGTGAGATGAGTACTAGCGGAAGTAGCACAGATACGCAGTATTTT.